Below are 20 T cell receptor beta chains sequenced from a single sample in a study of T cell responses to AZD1222 COVID-19 vaccine. The assay was immunoSEQ multiplex PCR, and TCRdb's table has in-frame clones only and misses some. The sample shows 65,000 to 95,000 clones, 70% to 90% of them seen only once. The sample in question was peripheral blood, obtained on day 0 of AZD1222 vaccination. The receptors here all came from an adult in good health.

This clone was counted once. V and J are TRBV12-3 or TRBV12-4 and TRBJ2-5; D ambiguous. V was clipped by 0 bases and J by 1 base, with 3 bases between them. The CDR3 extends over 13 amino acids. CDR3 region: CASSLASQETQYF. CDR3 in DNA: TGTGCCAGCAGTTTAGCGTCCCAAGAGACCCAGTACTTC.

A single count supports this clone. The chain uses TRBV7-9 and TRBJ1-5, with D tentatively TRBD1 (5 bases). Germline CDR1 is SEHNR and CDR2 is FQNEAQ (reference sequence). CDR3 length equals 15 residues. Deletions cut 1 base from V and 5 bases from J, with 12 bases between. The CDR3 loop reads CASSLGAGRYQPQHF. In DNA form, the CDR3 reads TGTGCCAGCAGCTTAGGTGCGGGGCGGTATCAGCCCCAGCATTTT.

The gene calls are TRBV5-4 and TRBJ1-2; TRBD1 is a possible D gene (5 bases). Deletions cut 3 bases from V and 1 base from J, with 13 bases between. This CDR3 has 15 amino acids. Per the germline V gene, CDR1 is SGHNT and CDR2 is YYREEE (reference sequence). In nucleotides, the CDR3 is TGTGCCAGCAGCTCGCCAAGGGGATATAACTATGGCTACACCTTC. Translation gives CASSSPRGYNYGYTF.

The genes are TRBV6-4 and TRBJ2-2; TRBD1 matches 8 bases. The CDR3 length is 17 residues. V gave up 3 bases and J gave up 3 bases; unmatched junction bases: 9. Germline-derived CDR1 and CDR2 are MRHNA and SNTAGT. For the CDR3, the DNA is TGTGCCAGCAGTGAATACGGACAGGGTCGGTACACCGGGGAGCTGTTTTTT. This codes for CASSEYGQGRYTGELFF.

This chain joins TRBV28 and TRBJ2-2; 7 nucleotides line up with TRBD2. Trimming at V came to 2 bases and at J to 7 bases, leaving 7 bases not matched to a gene. This CDR3 region has 15 residues. Germline CDR1 and CDR2: MDHEN and SYDVKM. The CDR3 loop reads CASSLGGLVLGELFF. CDR3 DNA sequence: TGTGCCAGCAGTTTAGGCGGACTAGTGCTCGGGGAGCTGTTTTTT. The full variable domain, completed using reference TRBV28 and TRBJ2-2, is DVKVTQSSRYLVKRTGEKVFLECVQDMDHENMFWYRQDPGLGLRLIYFSYDVKMKEKGDIPEGYSVSREKKERFSLILESASTNQTSMYLCASSLGGLVLGELFFGEGSRLTVL.

The chain recombines TRBV7-9 with TRBJ1-6, with D tentatively TRBD1 (6 bases). The CDR3 covers 15 residues. The germline CDR1 and CDR2 sequences are SEHNR and FQNEAQ (reference sequence). Trimming removed 1 base at V and 10 bases at J, with 14 bases between. The CDR3 coding sequence is TGTGCCAGCAGCTTAGGCGGCAGGGGCGGCTCACCCCTCCACTTT. This translates into CASSLGGRGGSPLHF.

This clone was counted once. The genes are TRBV30 and TRBJ1-4; 7 nucleotides line up with TRBD1. The CDR3 is 16 amino acids. V lost 2 bases to trimming and J lost 0 bases; unmatched junction nucleotides: 6. Germline CDR1 is GTSNPN and CDR2 is SVGIG (reference sequence). CDR3 DNA sequence: TGTGCCTGGAGTTGGGGACAGACATCAACTAATGAAAAACTGTTTTTT. It codes for CAWSWGQTSTNEKLFF.

The chain links TRBV11-2 to TRBJ1-4; weak D call: TRBD1 (5 bases). There are 14 residues in the CDR3. CDR1 and CDR2 (germline): SGHAT, FQNNGV. Trimming left V 8 bases short and J 5 bases short, with 15 bases between. CDR3 sequence (DNA): TGTGCCAGCCGGAGACAGTTGGGGAATGAAAAACTGTTTTTT. This gives the protein CASRRQLGNEKLFF.

CDR3 in DNA: TGTGCCATCAGTGTTGGGGACTCGGGGTCAGGGGCCAACGTCCTGACTTTC. This translates into CAISVGDSGSGANVLTF. The rearrangement uses TRBV10-3 and TRBJ2-6; D is possibly TRBD2 (6 bases). CDR3 length: 17 residues. The V end lost 4 bases, the J end lost 4 bases, and 17 bases lay between the germline ends. Germline assignment: CDR1 ENHRY and CDR2 SYGVKD.

The V call is TRBV18, the J call TRBJ2-1; 7 nucleotides line up with TRBD2. The V segment lost 2 bases and the J segment 0 bases; nucleotides outside the gene matches: 4. The germline V gene has CDR1 KGHSH and CDR2 LQKENI. The CDR3 is made up of 16 amino acids. The CDR3 sequence: CASSPSSSGSYNEQFF. CDR3 nucleotides: TGTGCCAGCTCACCAAGTTCTAGCGGCTCCTACAATGAGCAGTTCTTC.

This chain uses TRBV28 with TRBJ1-3; D call uncertain. Trimming cost V 11 bases and J 0 bases, with 11 bases left between them. The CDR3 has 13 amino acids. CDR1 MDHEN and CDR2 SYDVKM come from the germline V gene. CDR3 bases: TGTGCCTCGATCACCAACTCTGGAAACACCATATATTTT. Translation: CASITNSGNTIYF.

This rearrangement joins TRBV7-2 to TRBJ2-1; TRBD2 might be the D (6 bases). Germline-derived CDR1 and CDR2 are SGHTA and FQGNSA. V lost 5 bases, J lost 0 bases, and 11 bases lay in between. The CDR3 consists of 15 residues. The CDR3 DNA follows: TGTGCCAGCAGCCCTAGCGTCCGCTCCTACAATGAGCAGTTCTTC. Residues: CASSPSVRSYNEQFF.

The chain uses TRBV19 and TRBJ2-7; the D is unclear. The V gene lost 4 bases and the J gene lost 3 bases, with 10 bases spanning the gap. The length of the CDR3 is 13 residues. Looked up from germline, CDR1 is LNHDA and CDR2 is SQIVND (reference sequence). The CDR3 spells CASSSIDDYEQYF. The CDR3 DNA follows: TGTGCCAGTAGTAGTATTGACGACTACGAGCAGTACTTC.

CDR3 nucleotide sequence: TGTGCCAGCAGTTACTCTCAGGATGAAGCTTTCTTT. As protein: CASSYSQDEAFF. The J gene is TRBJ1-1, the V gene TRBV6-6; no clear D. This CDR3 is 12 amino acids long. Per germline, CDR1 MNHNY and CDR2 SVGAGI (reference sequence). Trimming shortened V by 0 bases and J by 7 bases, and 6 bases separated the two germline ends.

This clone is medium-sized (0.01 to 0.1%). Other nucleotide sequences from this sample produce the same CDR3. The V and J genes are TRBV6-5 and TRBJ2-1; D possibly matches TRBD1 or TRBD2 (5 bases each). Deletions cut 2 bases from V and 9 bases from J, with 5 bases between. Germline CDR1 reads MNHEY; CDR2 reads SVGAGI. This CDR3 comprises 11 residues. The CDR3 protein is CASSYGGEQFF. For the CDR3, the DNA is TGTGCCAGCAGTTACGGGGGTGAGCAGTTCTTC.

The chain is built from TRBV5-4 and TRBJ1-1, with D unclear. Trimming cost V 2 bases and J 8 bases, with 7 bases left between them. The CDR3 has 11 amino acids. Germline CDR1 reads SGHNT; CDR2 reads YYREEE (reference sequence). The CDR3 nucleotides are TGTGCCAGCAGCTTCGGGCAGGAAGCTTTCTTT. Protein: CASSFGQEAFF.

This chain links TRBV19 with TRBJ1-2; 10 bases agree with TRBD1. V was pared by 3 bases and J by 5 bases, with 6 bases of the junction left unmatched. The CDR3 sequence is 15 residues long. The germline CDR1 and CDR2 sequences are LNHDA and SQIVND (reference sequence). In nucleotides, the CDR3 is TGTGCCAGTAGTATCAACACGGGACAGGGGTATGGCTACACCTTC. Translating gives CASSINTGQGYGYTF.

The chain carries TRBV19 and TRBJ2-7; 8 nucleotides align to TRBD1. Unmatched junction bases numbered 5, after V lost 5 bases and J lost 2 bases. The length of the CDR3 is 14 residues. CDR1 LNHDA and CDR2 SQIVND come from the germline V gene (reference sequence). The CDR3 bases are TGTGCCAGTAGTTCGCGGGACAGGACCTACGAGCAGTACTTC. Its translation is CASSSRDRTYEQYF.

The chain couples TRBV5-4 to TRBJ1-2, with D possibly being TRBD1 (5 bases). The CDR3 is made up of 13 amino acids. Trimming took 4 bases from V and 2 from J, leaving 9 bases between them. The germline CDR1 and CDR2 sequences are SGHNT and YYREEE (reference sequence). This CDR3 reads CASSPDKNYGYTF. The CDR3 DNA reads as TGTGCCAGCAGCCCGGACAAGAACTATGGCTACACCTTC.

V usage is TRBV7-2 and J usage is TRBJ2-6; the D gene could be TRBD1 or TRBD2 (5 bases each). Germline CDR1 SGHTA, CDR2 FQGNSA. The length of the CDR3 is 15 residues. The V end was cut by 5 bases, the J end by 2 bases, with 10 bases between. In DNA form, the CDR3 reads TGTGCCAGCAGCACGATGGGGGCTGGGGCCAACGTCCTGACTTTC. It specifies CASSTMGAGANVLTF.